This is a list of T cell receptor beta chains from one sample in a study of low-dose radiotherapy and immunotherapy resistance in tumors. TCRdb reprocessed the reads with MiXCR, giving one entry per CDR3 protein. This table holds more than 50,000 distinct CDR3 sequences, less than 25% found once. The sequencing used PBMCs, collected before treatment. Receptors originate from a male donor with prostate cancer. Each CDR3 is given with its conserved first and last residue. A D gene is named only where the DNA matches it firmly. Clone size, where shown, is once, few, many, or a class for clones that have expanded.

j_call | v_call | clone_size | d_call | cdr3_aa | cdr3_nt
TRBJ2-7 | TRBV10-3 | many | . | CANADGATAYEQYF | TGTGCCAACGCCGACGGGGCCACTGCCTACGAGCAGTACTTC
TRBJ1-5 | TRBV30 | many | TRBD1 | CAWSHGTGEEPQHF | TGTGCCTGGAGTCATGGGACAGGGGAAGAGCCCCAGCATTTT
TRBJ2-1 | TRBV6-2/TRBV6-3 | many | . | CASSQTWSSYNEQFF | TGTGCCAGCAGTCAGACTTGGAGCTCCTACAATGAGCAGTTCTTC
TRBJ1-2 | TRBV19 | many | . | CASSMLGDGYTF | TGTGCCAGTAGTATGTTAGGGGACGGCTACACCTTC
TRBJ2-4 | TRBV28 | medium-sized | TRBD2 | CASSLSGSGENIQYF | TGTGCCAGCAGCCTTAGCGGGAGTGGGGAAAACATTCAGTACTTC
TRBJ2-7 | TRBV7-2 | many | . | CASSRPGSYEQYF | TGTGCCAGCAGCCGTCCGGGGTCCTACGAGCAGTACTTC
TRBJ1-5 | TRBV6-6 | many | . | CASSPTGTGNQPQHF | TGTGCCAGCAGTCCGACGGGGACCGGCAATCAGCCCCAGCATTTT
TRBJ1-2 | TRBV19 | . | . | CASSDGGLWGYTF | TGTGCCAGTAGTGACGGGGGTTTGTGGGGCTACACCTTC
TRBJ2-5 | TRBV12-3/TRBV12-4 | many | . | CASSLLETQYF | TGTGCCAGCAGTTTGTTGGAGACCCAGTACTTC
TRBJ1-1 | TRBV12-3/TRBV12-4 | few | . | CASSLAGSNTEAFF | TGTGCCAGCAGTTTGGCAGGATCGAACACTGAAGCTTTCTTT
TRBJ2-1 | TRBV7-9 | many | . | CASRVAWDEQFF | TGTGCCAGCAGGGTAGCTTGGGATGAGCAGTTCTTC
TRBJ1-1 | TRBV13 | many | . | CASSLGHKNTEAFF | TGTGCCAGCAGCTTAGGCCACAAGAACACTGAAGCTTTCTTT
TRBJ2-5 | TRBV29-1 | many | . | CSVDRGWETQYF | TGCAGCGTTGACAGGGGATGGGAGACCCAGTACTTC
TRBJ2-1 | TRBV9 | . | TRBD2 | CASSVATSGGTSYNEQFF | TGTGCCAGCAGCGTAGCAACTAGCGGGGGGACCTCCTACAATGAGCAGTTCTTC
TRBJ2-7 | TRBV7-8 | many | . | CASSRLGGEYEQYF | TGTGCCAGCAGCCGCCTAGGGGGAGAGTACGAGCAGTACTTC
TRBJ2-1 | TRBV11-2 | many | TRBD2 | CASSPSRLAGNEQFF | TGTGCCAGCAGCCCGTCCCGACTAGCGGGGAATGAGCAGTTCTTC
TRBJ1-5 | TRBV19 | many | TRBD1 | CASRNPPGTGLSRQPQHF | TGTGCCAGTCGTAATCCCCCCGGGACAGGGTTGTCGAGGCAGCCCCAGCATTTT
TRBJ2-5 | TRBV28 | . | . | CASSLANSLARTQYF | TGTGCCAGCAGTTTGGCGAATTCGCTAGCAAGAACCCAGTACTTC
TRBJ1-1 | TRBV28 | many | TRBD1 | CASRGQTEAFF | TGTGCCAGCAGGGGACAGACTGAAGCTTTCTTT
TRBJ1-5 | TRBV12-3/TRBV12-4 | . | . | CASSPYRYNQPQHF | TGTGCCAGCAGTCCCTACAGGTACAATCAGCCCCAGCATTTT
TRBJ2-1 | TRBV20-1 | many | . | CSALRGTPSYNEQFF | TGCAGTGCTCTGAGGGGGACTCCCTCCTACAATGAGCAGTTCTTC
TRBJ2-1 | TRBV12-3/TRBV12-4 | many | TRBD2 | CASRPQRGNSYNEQFF | TGTGCCAGCAGACCCCAGCGGGGCAATTCGTACAATGAGCAGTTCTTC
TRBJ2-1 | TRBV29-1 | . | TRBD2 | CSVDTSGRAGEQFF | TGCAGCGTTGATACTAGCGGGAGGGCGGGCGAGCAGTTCTTC
TRBJ1-3 | TRBV6-2/TRBV6-3 | many | . | CASSPRGSHSGNTIYF | TGTGCCAGCAGTCCTAGGGGGTCCCATTCTGGAAACACCATATATTTT
TRBJ2-3 | TRBV5-1 | many | TRBD1 | CASSSTPGQGADTQYF | TGCGCCAGCAGCTCAACCCCGGGACAGGGGGCAGATACGCAGTATTTT
TRBJ1-1 | TRBV7-2 | many | . | CASSPTGARTEAFF | TGTGCCAGCAGCCCGACGGGGGCGAGGACTGAAGCTTTCTTT
TRBJ1-1 | TRBV18 | many | . | CASSPGQNTEAFF | TGTGCCAGCTCACCGGGTCAGAACACTGAAGCTTTCTTT
TRBJ1-1 | TRBV28 | many | . | CASSLWGTKMNTEAFF | TGTGCCAGCAGTTTGTGGGGGACTAAAATGAACACTGAAGCTTTCTTT
TRBJ1-2 | TRBV12-3/TRBV12-4 | many | . | CASTLRGQIGGYTF | TGTGCCAGCACCCTAAGGGGCCAGATAGGCGGCTACACCTTC
TRBJ2-2 | TRBV19 | many | TRBD2 | CASSPPLAGTGELFF | TGTGCCAGTAGTCCTCCGCTAGCGGGCACCGGGGAGCTGTTTTTT
TRBJ1-2 | TRBV20-1 | many | . | CSARQAPYGYTF | TGCAGTGCTAGACAGGCCCCCTATGGCTACACCTTC
TRBJ1-3 | TRBV20-1 | many | . | CSARVSTGGGNTIYF | TGCAGTGCTAGAGTTTCGACAGGAGGGGGAAACACCATATATTTT
TRBJ2-7 | TRBV2 | many | . | CASSVVKRAGEQYF | TGTGCCAGCAGTGTAGTGAAGCGGGCCGGCGAGCAGTACTTC
TRBJ2-3 | TRBV25-1 | . | TRBD1 | CASSEGQGGDTQYF | TGTGCCAGCAGTGAGGGACAGGGGGGAGATACGCAGTATTTT
TRBJ1-1 | TRBV27 | . | . | CASCLGVNTEAFF | TGTGCCAGCTGCCTTGGGGTAAACACTGAAGCTTTCTTT
TRBJ2-7 | TRBV7-7 | many | . | CASSFEINYEQYF | TGTGCCAGCAGCTTCGAGATAAACTACGAGCAGTACTTC
TRBJ1-5 | TRBV19 | many | TRBD1 | CASREQGANQPQHF | TGTGCCAGTAGGGAACAGGGGGCCAATCAGCCCCAGCATTTT
TRBJ2-3 | TRBV28 | . | TRBD1 | CASSLQGAGTDTQYF | TGTGCCAGCAGTTTACAGGGGGCTGGCACAGATACGCAGTATTTT
TRBJ2-1 | TRBV11-2 | . | . | CVRGYNEQFF | TGTGTCAGAGGATACAATGAGCAGTTCTTC
TRBJ2-5 | TRBV20-1 | many | TRBD1 | CSAGSTGGLETQYF | TGCAGTGCTGGATCAACAGGGGGATTGGAGACCCAGTACTTC
TRBJ2-2 | TRBV7-8 | . | . | CASRLVGQTKTGELFF | TGTGCCAGCAGGTTAGTCGGACAGACGAAGACCGGGGAGCTGTTTTTT
TRBJ1-3 | TRBV9 | . | . | CASSVVAESGNTIYF | TGTGCCAGCAGCGTAGTGGCAGAGTCTGGAAACACCATATATTTT
TRBJ2-3 | TRBV9 | many | . | CASSPWGLSTDTQYF | TGTGCCAGCAGCCCGTGGGGTCTCTCCACAGATACGCAGTATTTT
TRBJ2-7 | TRBV19 | few | . | CASSSRLDPSYEQYF | TGTGCCAGTAGTTCCCGACTGGACCCCTCCTACGAGCAGTACTTC
TRBJ2-7 | TRBV10-3 | . | . | CAISDWDTSDEQYF | TGTGCCATCAGTGATTGGGACACTTCCGACGAGCAGTACTTC
TRBJ1-2 | TRBV6-2/TRBV6-3 | . | . | CASSSGNYGYTF | TGTGCCAGCAGTTCCGGCAACTATGGCTACACCTTC
TRBJ1-2 | TRBV14 | many | . | CASSLQPRSSNYGYTF | TGTGCCAGCAGCCTTCAACCCAGATCGTCTAACTATGGCTACACCTTC
TRBJ1-6 | TRBV7-9 | many | . | CASSPRQASNSPLHF | TGTGCCAGCAGCCCCCGTCAGGCGTCTAATTCACCCCTCCACTTT
TRBJ2-5 | TRBV6-5 | many | TRBD2 | CASSQTSGRAETQYF | TGTGCCAGCAGTCAGACTAGCGGGAGGGCCGAGACCCAGTACTTC
TRBJ1-4 | TRBV12-3/TRBV12-4 | many | TRBD1 | CASSSGTGNEKLFF | TGTGCCAGCAGTTCCGGGACAGGGAATGAAAAACTGTTTTTT
TRBJ1-1 | TRBV29-1 | many | . | CSVEQGNTEAFF | TGCAGCGTGGAACAGGGGAACACTGAAGCTTTCTTT
TRBJ2-1 | TRBV29-1 | many | . | CSVEGSVHLFNEQFF | TGCAGCGTTGAGGGATCGGTGCACCTTTTCAATGAGCAGTTCTTC
TRBJ2-7 | TRBV6-2/TRBV6-3 | many | TRBD1 | CASSFRTGVNEQYF | TGTGCCAGCAGTTTCCGGACAGGGGTGAACGAGCAGTACTTC
TRBJ2-1 | TRBV10-1 | many | TRBD2 | CASKGDYYNEQFF | TGCGCCAGCAAAGGGGACTACTACAATGAGCAGTTCTTC
TRBJ1-1 | TRBV30 | many | . | CAWSAVNTEAFF | TGTGCCTGGAGCGCGGTTAACACTGAAGCTTTCTTT
TRBJ2-1 | TRBV29-1 | few | . | CSVDPWGPGYNEQFF | TGCAGCGTGGACCCCTGGGGACCCGGCTACAATGAGCAGTTCTTC
TRBJ2-7 | TRBV6-1 | many | . | CASSTTDLYEQYF | TGTGCCAGCAGTACGACCGATTTATACGAGCAGTACTTC